These 2 T cell receptor beta chains share one sample of origin, sequenced in a study of T-cell memory formation after mild COVID-19. MiXCR, run by TCRdb on the 5' RACE reads, gives a single entry per CDR3 protein. This sample has over 450,000 distinct CDR3 sequences, with approximately 20% found just once. The sequencing sample was made of PBMCs or a T cell subset sorted from them (not recorded which). The receptors were sampled from an adult woman who had mild COVID-19 (a few samples of this study predate the infection). Cell type and time point are not known.

This clonotype showed up just a few times. The chain employs TRBV7-2 and TRBJ2-3; D is unclear. The CDR3 consists of 14 residues. Germline V gene lookup returns CDR1 SGHTA and CDR2 FQGNSA. Trimming shortened V by 2 bases and J by 5 bases, and 11 bases separated the two germline ends. The CDR3 DNA reads TGTGCCAGCAGCTTAAGGTATAACGGAGATACGCAGTATTTT. Amino acids: CASSLRYNGDTQYF.

This clonotype was observed a few times. V gene TRBV6-6 combines with J gene TRBJ1-1; 9 positions agree with TRBD1. CDR1 and CDR2 from the germline V gene are MNHNY and SVGAGI (reference sequence). CDR3 length: 12 residues. Unmatched junction bases numbered 6, after V lost 5 bases and J lost 11 bases. In nucleotides, the CDR3 is TGTGCCAGCAGTGGACAGGGGTCGGGGGCTTTCTTT. Amino acid sequence: CASSGQGSGAFF.